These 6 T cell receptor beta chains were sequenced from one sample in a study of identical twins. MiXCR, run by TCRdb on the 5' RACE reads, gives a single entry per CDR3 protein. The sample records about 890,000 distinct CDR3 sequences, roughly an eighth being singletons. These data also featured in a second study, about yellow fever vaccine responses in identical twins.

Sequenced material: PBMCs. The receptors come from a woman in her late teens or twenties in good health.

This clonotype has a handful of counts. The CDR3 protein is CSAPFGREKLFF. As DNA, the CDR3 is TGCAGTGCTCCGTTCGGCAGGGAAAAACTGTTTTTT. V is TRBV20-1 and J is TRBJ1-4; D unclear. The CDR3 length is 12 residues. V shed 5 bases and J shed 8 bases, with 12 bases lying between them. In germline, CDR1 is DFQATT, CDR2 SNEGSKA (reference sequence).

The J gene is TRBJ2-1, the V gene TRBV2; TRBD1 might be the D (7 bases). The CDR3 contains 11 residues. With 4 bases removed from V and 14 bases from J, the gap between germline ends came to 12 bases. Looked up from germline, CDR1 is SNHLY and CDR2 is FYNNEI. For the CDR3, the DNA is TGTGCCAGCAGTGTTACCAGGGGGGAGTTCTTC. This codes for CASSVTRGEFF.

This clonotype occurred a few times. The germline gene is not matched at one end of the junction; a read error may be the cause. CDR3 DNA: TGCAGCGTTGAGTCCGGGCGGGGGGGGCTGTTTTTT. This codes for CSVESGRGGLFF. The V and J genes are TRBV29-1 and TRBJ2-2, with 9 bases lining up with TRBD2. The CDR3 runs 12 residues. The V gene's germline CDR1 is SQVTM and CDR2 ANQGSEA.

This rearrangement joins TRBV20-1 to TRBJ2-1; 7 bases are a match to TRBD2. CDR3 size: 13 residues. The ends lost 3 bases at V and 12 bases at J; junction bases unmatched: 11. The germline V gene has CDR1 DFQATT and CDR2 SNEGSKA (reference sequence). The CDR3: CSARGPTGGGQFF. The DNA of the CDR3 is TGCAGTGCTAGGGGACCTACGGGGGGTGGGCAGTTCTTC.

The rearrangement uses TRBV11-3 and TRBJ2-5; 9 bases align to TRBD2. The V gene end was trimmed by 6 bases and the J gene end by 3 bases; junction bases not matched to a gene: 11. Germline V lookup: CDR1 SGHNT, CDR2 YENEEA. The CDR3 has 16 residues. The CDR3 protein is CASRRSGRGLEETQYF. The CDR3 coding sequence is TGTGCCAGCAGACGTAGCGGGAGAGGATTGGAAGAGACCCAGTACTTC.

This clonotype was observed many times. For the CDR3, the DNA is TGTGCCAGCAGCTTAGACCCCTATACAGATACGCAGTATTTT. It yields the protein CASSLDPYTDTQYF. V and J are TRBV7-9 and TRBJ2-3, with unresolved D. Germline V gene data show CDR1 as SEHNR and CDR2 as FQNEAQ (reference sequence). The CDR3 has 14 residues. The V end lost 1 base, the J end lost 3 bases, and 8 bases lay between the germline ends.